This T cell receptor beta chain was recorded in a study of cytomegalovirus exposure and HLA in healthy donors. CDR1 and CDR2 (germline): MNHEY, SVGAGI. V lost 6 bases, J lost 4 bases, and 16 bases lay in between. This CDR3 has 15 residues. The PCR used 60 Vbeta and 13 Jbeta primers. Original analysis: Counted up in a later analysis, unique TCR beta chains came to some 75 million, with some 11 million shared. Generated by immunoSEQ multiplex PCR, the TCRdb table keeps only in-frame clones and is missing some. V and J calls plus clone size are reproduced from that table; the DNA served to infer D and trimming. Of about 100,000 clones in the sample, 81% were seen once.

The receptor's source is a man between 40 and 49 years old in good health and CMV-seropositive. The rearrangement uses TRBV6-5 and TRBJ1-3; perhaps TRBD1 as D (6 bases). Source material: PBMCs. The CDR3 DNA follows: TGTGCCAGCAGATCCCTCGGGACAACGGGAAACACCATATATTTT. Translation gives CASRSLGTTGNTIYF.